Following are 15 T cell receptor beta chains from one sample sequenced in a study of blood T cell repertoires in COVID-19. The table came from immunoSEQ multiplex PCR; TCRdb's copy has only in-frame clones and leaves some out. The data contain about 260,000 clones, 86% of them singletons. Sequencing used PBMCs or T cells enriched from blood (not recorded which). Receptors originate from a woman aged 50 to 60 who had recovered from COVID-19.

The chain employs TRBV11-2 and TRBJ2-1, with 12 positions matching TRBD2. Germline trimming cut 5 bases from V and 10 bases from J; bases unmatched to any gene: 6. This CDR3 spans 14 amino acids. Looked up from germline, CDR1 is SGHAT and CDR2 is FQNNGV. The CDR3 loop is CASSKLAGGGEQFF. The CDR3 DNA reads TGTGCCAGCAGCAAACTAGCGGGAGGCGGCGAGCAGTTCTTC.

The gene calls are TRBV10-3 and TRBJ2-1; 8 bases agree with TRBD2. CDR1 ENHRY and CDR2 SYGVKD come from the germline V gene. The CDR3 is 15 amino acids. Losses at the gene ends were 3 bases for V and 0 bases for J; bases not matched to a gene: 1. Here the CDR3 reads CAISESGSSYNEQFF. CDR3 nucleotides: TGTGCCATCAGTGAAAGCGGGAGCTCCTACAATGAGCAGTTCTTC.

The chain carries TRBV6-1 and TRBJ1-2, with TRBD1 identical over 7 bases. The CDR3 spans 15 residues. Germline V gene data show CDR1 as MNHNS and CDR2 as SASEGT. J lost 4 bases, V lost 3 bases, and 8 bases had no gene match. This CDR3 is CASSDPTGRIYGYTF. As DNA, the CDR3 is TGTGCCAGCAGTGACCCGACAGGGAGGATCTATGGCTACACCTTC.

The J gene is TRBJ1-5, the V gene TRBV2; tentatively, D is TRBD1 (6 bases). Germline V gives CDR1 SNHLY, CDR2 FYNNEI. This CDR3 spans 15 amino acids. The V end lost 7 bases, the J end lost 1 base, and 14 bases lay between the germline ends. The CDR3 DNA reads as TGTGCCAGCAAACGAACAGGGCCGAGCAATCAGCCCCAGCATTTT. Amino acids: CASKRTGPSNQPQHF.

The gene calls are TRBV7-6 and TRBJ2-1; TRBD1 matches at 7 bases. The length of the CDR3 is 14 residues. Losses at the gene ends were 5 bases for V and 6 bases for J; bases not matched to a gene: 7. Germline values: CDR1 SGHVS, CDR2 FNYEAQ. DNA for the CDR3: TGTGCCAGCAGCAAGGGACAGTCATTCAATGAGCAGTTCTTC. As protein: CASSKGQSFNEQFF.

This clone was found once. The chain recombines TRBV27 with TRBJ2-7; TRBD1 matches 10 bases. From germline, CDR1 is MNHEY and CDR2 SMNVEV (reference sequence). Trimming at V came to 8 bases and at J to 9 bases, leaving 7 bases not matched to a gene. This CDR3 has 12 amino acids. The CDR3 loop is CASRDRGLGQYF. CDR3 nucleotide sequence: TGTGCCAGCCGGGACAGGGGCCTTGGGCAGTACTTC.

This chain links TRBV2 with TRBJ1-2, with no clear D. V was cut by 7 bases and J by 2 bases, with 11 bases left in between. This CDR3 region has 13 residues. Germline V CDR1 and CDR2: SNHLY, FYNNEI. DNA of the CDR3: TGTGCCAGCATTGGAGGGAGAAACTATGGCTACACCTTC. Protein: CASIGGRNYGYTF. The whole variable domain, filled in from reference TRBV2 and TRBJ1-2, reads EPEVTQTPSHQVTQMGQEVILRCVPISNHLYFYWYRQILGQKVEFLVSFYNNEISEKSEIFDDQFSVERPDGSNFTLKIRSTKLEDSAMYFCASIGGRNYGYTFGSGTRLTVV.

The chain links TRBV25-1 to TRBJ1-2, with 7 bases fitting TRBD1. The CDR3 is 13 residues long. The germline gives CDR1 MGHDK, CDR2 SYGVNS. The junction had 6 bases not matched to a gene; V was cut back by 8 bases and J by 3 bases. The DNA of the CDR3 is TGTGCCAGCGGTCATACAGGGGACTATGGCTACACCTTC. It encodes CASGHTGDYGYTF.

The chain joins TRBV6-5 to TRBJ1-1; D is unclear. The V gene lost 6 bases and the J gene lost 1 base, with 9 bases spanning the gap. The CDR3 runs to 13 residues. Per the germline V gene, CDR1 is MNHEY and CDR2 is SVGAGI. Here the CDR3 reads CASSTSGNTEAFF. CDR3 nucleotides: TGTGCCAGCAGCACCAGTGGGAACACTGAAGCTTTCTTT.

V is TRBV5-6 and J is TRBJ2-1; possible D gene TRBD2, 5 bases. V lost 2 bases and J lost 8, with 11 bases in between. The CDR3 runs 13 residues. The V gene's germline CDR1 is SGHDT and CDR2 YYEEEE. Written as DNA, the CDR3 is TGTGCCAGCAGCTTCGTGGACTCGGATGAGCAGTTCTTC. Amino acid sequence: CASSFVDSDEQFF.

The chain joins TRBV4-1 to TRBJ2-5; 12 positions agree with TRBD2. J lost 4 bases, V lost 3 bases, and 9 bases had no gene match. CDR1 and CDR2 (germline): MGHRA, YSYEKL. This CDR3 has 17 amino acids. CDR3 DNA: TGCGCCAGCAGCCATGGGGGACTAGCGGGCGCCGGAGAGACCCAGTACTTC. Translation: CASSHGGLAGAGETQYF.

The chain uses TRBV4-2 and TRBJ2-7; 8 bases match TRBD1. The CDR3 loop spans 14 amino acids. The J segment lost 7 bases and the V segment lost 1 base, leaving 6 bases of the junction unmatched. Germline lookup yields CDR1 LGHNA and CDR2 YNFKEQ. CDR3 protein: CASSQADRVWEQYF. DNA of the CDR3: TGTGCCAGCAGCCAAGCGGACAGGGTGTGGGAGCAGTACTTC.

The chain recombines TRBV2 with TRBJ1-5, with D perhaps matching TRBD1 (5 bases). This CDR3 has 15 residues. CDR1 SNHLY and CDR2 FYNNEI come from the germline V gene. Trimming shortened V by 3 bases and J by 2 bases, and 11 bases separated the two germline ends. The CDR3 spells CASSEGLSGNQPQHF. The CDR3 DNA reads TGTGCCAGCAGTGAGGGACTGAGCGGCAATCAGCCCCAGCATTTT.

Regarding this clone: The junction departs from germline at one end; a sequencing error may be responsible. This chain joins TRBV7-7 and TRBJ2-3, with 13 bases matching TRBD2. Germline CDR1 is SSHAT and CDR2 is FNYEAQ (reference sequence). The CDR3 totals 15 residues. The CDR3, as DNA: TGTGCTAGCAGCTTACTAGCGGGAGGGCGAGATACGCAGTATTTT. Protein: CASSLLAGGRDTQYF.

This chain links TRBV27 with TRBJ2-7; TRBD2 matches 8 bases. Germline V lookup: CDR1 MNHEY, CDR2 SMNVEV (reference sequence). V shed 6 bases, J shed 3 bases, and the junction held 16 bases outside the gene matches. This CDR3 has 17 residues. Written as DNA, the CDR3 is TGTGCCAGCAGGTCAGGTTATGGCGCGGGGGGCCTCTACGAGCAGTACTTC. Encoded protein: CASRSGYGAGGLYEQYF.